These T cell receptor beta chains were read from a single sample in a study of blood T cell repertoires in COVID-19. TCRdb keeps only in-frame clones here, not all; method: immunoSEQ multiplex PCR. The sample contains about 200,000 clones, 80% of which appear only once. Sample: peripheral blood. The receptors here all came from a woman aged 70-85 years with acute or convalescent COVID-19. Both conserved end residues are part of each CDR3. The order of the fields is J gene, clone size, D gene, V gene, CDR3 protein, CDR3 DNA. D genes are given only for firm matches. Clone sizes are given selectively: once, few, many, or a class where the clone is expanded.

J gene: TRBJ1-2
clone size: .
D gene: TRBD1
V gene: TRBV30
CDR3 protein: CASGQGANYGYTF
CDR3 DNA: TGTGCCTCTGGACAGGGGGCGAACTATGGCTACACCTTC

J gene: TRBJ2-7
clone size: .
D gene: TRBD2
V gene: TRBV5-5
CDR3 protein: CASSLASGLATGEQYF
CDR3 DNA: TGTGCCAGCAGCTTGGCCTCGGGACTAGCGACCGGCGAGCAGTACTTC

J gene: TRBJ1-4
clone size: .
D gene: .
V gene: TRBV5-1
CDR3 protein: CASSLGQSENEKLFF
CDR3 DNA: TGCGCCAGCAGCTTGGGACAGTCCGAAAATGAAAAACTGTTTTTT

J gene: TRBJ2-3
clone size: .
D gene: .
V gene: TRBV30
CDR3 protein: CAWSGSGGTDTQYF
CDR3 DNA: TGTGCCTGGAGTGGCTCAGGGGGCACAGATACGCAGTATTTT

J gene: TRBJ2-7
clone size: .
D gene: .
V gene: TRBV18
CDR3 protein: CASSPPGSVSYEQYF
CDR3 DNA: TGTGCCAGCTCACCGCCGGGATCTGTCTCCTACGAGCAGTACTTC

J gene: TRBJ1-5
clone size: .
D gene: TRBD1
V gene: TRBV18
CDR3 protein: CASSPGTGNQPQHF
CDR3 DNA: TGTGCCAGCTCACCCGGGACAGGGAATCAGCCCCAGCATTTT

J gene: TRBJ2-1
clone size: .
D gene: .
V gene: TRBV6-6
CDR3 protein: CASSYQSGTYNEQFF
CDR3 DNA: TGTGCCAGCAGTTACCAGAGCGGAACCTACAATGAGCAGTTCTTC

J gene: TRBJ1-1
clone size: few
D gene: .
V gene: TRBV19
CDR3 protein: CASSIDGDTEAFF
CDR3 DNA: TGTGCCAGTAGTATAGACGGGGACACTGAAGCTTTCTTT

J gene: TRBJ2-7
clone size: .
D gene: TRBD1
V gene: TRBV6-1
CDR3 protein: CASSAGTGIGVGSYEQYF
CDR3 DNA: TGTGCCAGCAGTGCCGGGACAGGGATAGGAGTGGGCTCCTACGAGCAGTACTTC

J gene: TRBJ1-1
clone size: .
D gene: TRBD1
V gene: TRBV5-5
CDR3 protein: CASSRWDRDTEAFF
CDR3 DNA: TGTGCCAGCAGCCGGTGGGACAGGGACACTGAAGCTTTCTTT

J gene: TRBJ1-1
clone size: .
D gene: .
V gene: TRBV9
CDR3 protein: CASSGANTEAFF
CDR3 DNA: TGTGCCAGCAGCGGAGCGAACACTGAAGCTTTCTTT

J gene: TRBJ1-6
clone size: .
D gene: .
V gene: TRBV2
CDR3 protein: CASTLLRDSPLHF
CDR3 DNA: TGTGCCAGCACCCTCCTCAGGGATTCACCCCTCCACTTT

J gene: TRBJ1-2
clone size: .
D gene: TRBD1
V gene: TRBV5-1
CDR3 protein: CASSPSGQANYGYTF
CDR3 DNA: TGCGCCAGCAGCCCGTCCGGACAGGCCAACTATGGCTACACCTTC

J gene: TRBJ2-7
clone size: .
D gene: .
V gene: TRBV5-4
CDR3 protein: CASSSSGLPYEQYF
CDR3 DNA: TGTGCCAGCAGCTCTTCGGGGTTGCCCTACGAGCAGTACTTC

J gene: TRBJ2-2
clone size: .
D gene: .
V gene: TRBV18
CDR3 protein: CASSPGTSNTGELFF
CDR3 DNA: TGTGCCAGCTCACCAGGGACATCGAACACCGGGGAGCTGTTTTTT

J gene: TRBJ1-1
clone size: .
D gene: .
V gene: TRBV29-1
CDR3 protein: CSVDPPTGGTEAFF
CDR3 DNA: TGCAGCGTTGACCCCCCGACAGGAGGAACTGAAGCTTTCTTT

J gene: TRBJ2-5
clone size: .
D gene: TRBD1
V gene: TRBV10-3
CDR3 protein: CAISAGQGGTQYF
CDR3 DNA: TGTGCCATCAGTGCTGGACAGGGTGGGACCCAGTACTTC

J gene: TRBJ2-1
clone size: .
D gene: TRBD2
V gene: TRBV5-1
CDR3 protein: CASKGTSGGNEQFF
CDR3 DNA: TGCGCCAGCAAAGGGACTAGCGGGGGAAATGAGCAGTTCTTC

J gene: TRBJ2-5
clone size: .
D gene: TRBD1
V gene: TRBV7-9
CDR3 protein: CASSLWSSGGEETQYF
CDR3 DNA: TGTGCCAGCAGCTTATGGTCATCAGGGGGCGAAGAGACCCAGTACTTC

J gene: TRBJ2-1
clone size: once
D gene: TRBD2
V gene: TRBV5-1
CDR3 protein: CARSHPVGGGGVYNEQFF
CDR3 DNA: TGCGCCCGCAGCCACCCGGTGGGGGGGGGTGGGGTCTACAATGAGCAGTTCTTC

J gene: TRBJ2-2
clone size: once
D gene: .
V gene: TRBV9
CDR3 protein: CASSDRDKNTGELFF
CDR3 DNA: TGTGCCAGCAGCGACCGGGACAAGAACACCGGGGAGCTGTTTTTT

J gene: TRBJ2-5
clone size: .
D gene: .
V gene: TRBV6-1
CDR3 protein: CASSEAGFETQYF
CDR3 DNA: TGTGCCAGCAGTGAAGCCGGGTTCGAGACCCAGTACTTC

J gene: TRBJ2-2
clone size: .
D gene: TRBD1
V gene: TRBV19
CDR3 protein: CASSIQGDTGELFF
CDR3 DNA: TGTGCCAGTAGTATTCAGGGGGACACCGGGGAGCTGTTTTTT

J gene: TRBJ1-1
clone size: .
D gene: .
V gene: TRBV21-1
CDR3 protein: CASSKERDRGLNTEAFF
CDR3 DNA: TGTGCCAGCAGCAAAGAGCGGGACAGGGGGCTGAACACTGAAGCTTTCTTT

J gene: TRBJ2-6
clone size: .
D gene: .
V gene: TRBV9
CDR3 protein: CASSVLSGANVLTF
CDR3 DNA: TGTGCCAGCAGCGTACTCTCTGGGGCCAACGTCCTGACTTTC

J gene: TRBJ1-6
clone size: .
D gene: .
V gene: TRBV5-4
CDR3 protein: CASSLGITGVDNSPLHF
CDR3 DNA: TGTGCCAGCAGCTTAGGGATAACAGGAGTTGATAATTCACCCCTCCACTTT

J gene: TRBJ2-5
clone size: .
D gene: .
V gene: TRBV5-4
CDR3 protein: CASSSGGPSEETQYF
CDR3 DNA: TGTGCCAGCAGCTCGGGGGGCCCTAGTGAGGAGACCCAGTACTTC

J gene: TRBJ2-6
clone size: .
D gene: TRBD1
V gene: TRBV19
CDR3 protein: CASSIVRYGTASSGANVLTF
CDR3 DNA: TGTGCCAGTAGTATAGTTAGATACGGGACAGCGTCCTCTGGGGCCAACGTCCTGACTTTC

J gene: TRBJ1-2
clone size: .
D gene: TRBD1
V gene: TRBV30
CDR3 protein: CAWSVHQGGGYTF
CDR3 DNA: TGTGCCTGGAGTGTCCATCAGGGGGGTGGCTACACCTTC

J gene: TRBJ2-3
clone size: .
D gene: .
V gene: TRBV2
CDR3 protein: CASSPLSGSTDTQYF
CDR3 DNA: TGTGCCAGCAGTCCCCTGAGCGGGAGCACAGATACGCAGTATTTT

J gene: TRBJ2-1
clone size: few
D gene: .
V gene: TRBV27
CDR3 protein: CASSLAGTYNEQFF
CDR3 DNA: TGTGCCAGCAGTTTAGCCGGGACCTACAATGAGCAGTTCTTC

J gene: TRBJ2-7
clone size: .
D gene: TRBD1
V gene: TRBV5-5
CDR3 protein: CASSLGLGQGAYEQYF
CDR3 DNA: TGTGCCAGCAGCTTGGGCCTTGGACAGGGGGCATACGAGCAGTACTTC

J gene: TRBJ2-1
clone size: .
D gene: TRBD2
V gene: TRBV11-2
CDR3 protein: CASSSLAGRRDEQFF
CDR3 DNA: TGTGCCAGCAGCTCTTTAGCGGGGAGAAGGGATGAGCAGTTCTTC

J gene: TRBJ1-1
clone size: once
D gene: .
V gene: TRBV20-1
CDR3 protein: CSASTLTNTEAFF
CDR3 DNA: TGCAGTGCTAGTACCCTAACGAACACTGAAGCTTTCTTT

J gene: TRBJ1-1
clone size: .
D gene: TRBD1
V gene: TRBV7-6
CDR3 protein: CASSYPLGDRGLRDTEAFF
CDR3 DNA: TGTGCCAGCAGCTACCCTCTCGGGGACAGGGGGCTCAGGGACACTGAAGCTTTCTTT

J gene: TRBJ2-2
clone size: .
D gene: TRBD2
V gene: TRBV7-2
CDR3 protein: CASSLGLAGRFTGELFF
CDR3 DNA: TGTGCCAGCAGCTTAGGACTAGCGGGCAGATTCACCGGGGAGCTGTTTTTT

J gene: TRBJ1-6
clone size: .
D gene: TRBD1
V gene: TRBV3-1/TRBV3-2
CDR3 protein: CASSQTGQAPLHF
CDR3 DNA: TGTGCCAGCAGCCAGACAGGGCAGGCACCCCTCCACTTT

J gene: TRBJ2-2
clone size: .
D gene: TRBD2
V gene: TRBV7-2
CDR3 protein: CASSPGLAGGANTGELFF
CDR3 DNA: TGTGCCAGCAGCCCCGGACTAGCGGGAGGAGCGAACACCGGGGAGCTGTTTTTT

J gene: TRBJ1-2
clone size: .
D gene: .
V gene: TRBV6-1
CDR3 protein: CASSEAPWTATSGYTF
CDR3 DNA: TGTGCCAGCAGTGAAGCGCCTTGGACAGCGACTTCTGGCTACACCTTC

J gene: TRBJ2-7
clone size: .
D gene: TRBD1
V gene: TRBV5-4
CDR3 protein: CASSLGGQTTLEQYF
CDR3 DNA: TGTGCCAGCAGCTTGGGGGGACAGACCACGTTAGAGCAGTACTTC

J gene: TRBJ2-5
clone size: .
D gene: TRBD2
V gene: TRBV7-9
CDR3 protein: CASSYGTSGQETQYF
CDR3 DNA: TGTGCCAGCAGCTACGGGACTAGCGGCCAAGAGACCCAGTACTTC

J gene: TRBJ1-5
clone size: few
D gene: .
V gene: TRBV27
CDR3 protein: CASSSATGVNQPQHF
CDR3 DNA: TGTGCCAGCAGTTCAGCGACAGGTGTCAATCAGCCCCAGCATTTT

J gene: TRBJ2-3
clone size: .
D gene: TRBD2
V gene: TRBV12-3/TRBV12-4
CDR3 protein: CASSPSGGDTQYF
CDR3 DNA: TGTGCCAGCAGTCCTAGCGGGGGAGATACGCAGTATTTT